The 24 T cell receptor beta chains below all came from one sample that was sequenced in a study of response to subunit inactivated influenza vaccine. TCRdb fed the RT-PCR reads into MiXCR, producing one record per CDR3 protein. The table shows some 540,000 distinct CDR3 sequences, with under 30% occurring only once. The same sample was also studied in work on T cells expressing NK-cell markers. This second report adds: A 5'RACE template switching approach incorporating UMIs was used to make TCR beta cDNA.

Source: CD4+ T cells sorted from PBMCs, taken roughly 13 days after vaccination. Source of these receptors: a man aged 50-59 years who received an inactivated influenza vaccine.

This clonotype was picked up a small number of times. This chain connects TRBV7-9 to TRBJ2-2; 12 positions match TRBD2. CDR3 size: 15 residues. Germline assignment: CDR1 SEHNR and CDR2 FQNEAQ (reference sequence). J gave up 7 bases and V 6 bases, and 6 bases lay outside the gene matches. CDR3 nucleotides: TGTGCCAGCAGTCGGACTAGCGGGATGGGCGGGGAGCTGTTTTTT. Translated, it gives CASSRTSGMGGELFF.

The gene calls are TRBV27 and TRBJ2-1; D unclear. CDR1 is MNHEY and CDR2 is SMNVEV in the germline V gene (reference sequence). The CDR3 is 16 amino acids. Trimming removed 2 bases at V and 2 bases at J, with 13 bases between. The CDR3 here is CASSLNRLLAYNEQFF. The CDR3 coding sequence is TGTGCCAGCAGTTTAAATCGGCTTTTAGCCTACAATGAGCAGTTCTTC.

This clonotype turned up a few times. CDR3 sequence (DNA): TGTGCCAGCAGCCAAGTCGGGGGGAGGCGGTTAGATACGCAGTATTTT. This encodes CASSQVGGRRLDTQYF. The chain uses TRBV3-1 and TRBJ2-3; 7 nucleotides align to TRBD2. Trimming at V came to 1 base and at J to 5 bases, leaving 9 bases not matched to a gene. Germline V gene sequence: CDR1 LGHDT, CDR2 YNNKEL (reference sequence). The CDR3 totals 16 residues.

The chain is built from TRBV14 and TRBJ2-3; 9 bases agree with TRBD2. Germline V gene sequence: CDR1 SGHDN, CDR2 FVKESK. The ends lost 4 bases at V and 5 bases at J; junction bases unmatched: 13. The CDR3 loop spans 17 amino acids. The DNA of the CDR3 is TGTGCCAGCAGCCTCCGGCCTAGCGGGGCTCGTCTAGATACGCAGTATTTT. Amino acid sequence: CASSLRPSGARLDTQYF. The full variable domain, with the rest looked up from reference TRBV14 and TRBJ2-3, is EAGVTQFPSHSVIEKGQTVTLRCDPISGHDNLYWYRRVMGKEIKFLLHFVKESKQDESGMPNNRFLAERTGGTYSTLKVQPAELEDSGVYFCASSLRPSGARLDTQYFGPGTRLTVL.

A few counts support this clonotype. V and J are TRBV10-3 and TRBJ2-3; weak D call: TRBD1 (6 bases). Deletions cut 10 bases from V and 5 bases from J, with 10 bases between. This CDR3 region has 11 residues. CDR1 and CDR2 from the germline V gene are ENHRY and SYGVKD. CDR3 amino acids: CATTGEDTQYF. CDR3 sequence (DNA): TGTGCCACGACAGGTGAAGATACGCAGTATTTT.

The gene calls are TRBV7-9 and TRBJ2-3; the match to TRBD2 covers 10 bases. V lost 3 bases, J lost 6 bases, and 6 bases stayed unmatched. This CDR3 is 15 amino acids long. Germline loops: CDR1 SEHNR, CDR2 FQNEAQ (reference sequence). The CDR3 DNA sequence: TGTGCCAGCAGCTTTAGTCTAGCGGGGGTTGATACGCAGTATTTT. Its protein product is CASSFSLAGVDTQYF.

This chain links TRBV24-1 with TRBJ2-5, with TRBD1 matching over 7 bases. The CDR3 length is 15 residues. Germline CDR1 KGHDR, CDR2 SFDVKD. After removal of 4 bases from V and 1 base from J, the junction contained 5 bases not matched to a gene. CDR3 sequence: CATSDATGTQETQYF. The CDR3 coding sequence is TGTGCCACCAGTGACGCGACAGGGACCCAAGAGACCCAGTACTTC.

This clonotype was detected once. This rearrangement joins TRBV5-6 to TRBJ1-2; D is unclear. CDR1 SGHDT and CDR2 YYEEEE come from the germline V gene. V shed 1 base and J shed 4 bases, with 8 bases lying between them. This CDR3 has 13 residues. Written as DNA, the CDR3 is TGTGCCAGCAGCTTGAAACAGTTCTATGGCTACACCTTC. It codes for CASSLKQFYGYTF.

The chain combines TRBV10-3 with TRBJ1-4, with D uncertain. The CDR3 spans 14 residues. With 3 bases removed from V and 6 bases from J, the gap between germline ends came to 11 bases. Germline V gene lookup returns CDR1 ENHRY and CDR2 SYGVKD. The chain's CDR3 is CAISEGPRDEKLFF. In DNA, the CDR3 is TGTGCCATCAGTGAAGGCCCGCGGGATGAAAAACTGTTTTTT.

The chain uses TRBV20-1 and TRBJ2-1; 7 positions agree with TRBD2. CDR1 and CDR2 from the germline V gene are DFQATT and SNEGSKA (reference sequence). The CDR3 is 14 amino acids. The V and J ends lost 6 bases and 7 bases, in that order; junction bases with no gene match: 12. The CDR3 spells CSALRGTRWNEQFF. The CDR3 DNA reads as TGCAGTGCGTTGCGGGGGACCCGCTGGAATGAGCAGTTCTTC.

This clonotype was observed a handful of times. The gene calls are TRBV2 and TRBJ2-1; D uncertain. The CDR3 runs to 12 residues. The V end was cut by 5 bases, the J end by 4 bases, with 6 bases between. The germline V gene has CDR1 SNHLY and CDR2 FYNNEI. This CDR3 is CASSPEYNEQFF. CDR3 coding DNA: TGTGCCAGCAGTCCTGAATACAATGAGCAGTTCTTC.

Many counts were recorded for this clonotype. V is TRBV11-2 and J is TRBJ2-7, with 10 bases fitting TRBD1. Per germline, CDR1 SGHAT and CDR2 FQNNGV. The junction had 12 bases not matched to a gene; V was cut back by 5 bases and J by 2 bases. This CDR3 is 17 amino acids long. This CDR3 reads CASSPIYIGTGAYEQYF. The DNA of the CDR3 is TGTGCCAGCAGCCCCATCTACATTGGGACAGGGGCCTACGAGCAGTACTTC.

The gene calls are TRBV28 and TRBJ1-4, with 7 bases lining up with TRBD1. CDR3 length: 16 amino acids. V shed 5 bases and J 6 bases; nucleotides not matched to a gene: 12. Germline-derived CDR1 and CDR2 are MDHEN and SYDVKM. DNA of the CDR3: TGTGCCAGCAGTCCGCGTTCTTGGACAGGCCATGAAAAACTGTTTTTT. It yields the protein CASSPRSWTGHEKLFF. Based on the CDR3 plus reference TRBV28 and TRBJ1-4, the full variable domain is DVKVTQSSRYLVKRTGEKVFLECVQDMDHENMFWYRQDPGLGLRLIYFSYDVKMKEKGDIPEGYSVSREKKERFSLILESASTNQTSMYLCASSPRSWTGHEKLFFGSGTQLSVL.

The rearrangement links TRBV28 to TRBJ2-1, with D maybe TRBD2 (8 bases). Germline V lookup: CDR1 MDHEN, CDR2 SYDVKM. The CDR3 has 16 residues. V lost 5 bases, J lost 11 bases, and 25 bases lay in between. CDR3 nucleotide sequence: TGTGCCAGCAGTCCCAGGGGGGCGGGAGGCCCAAGACAGCAGTTCTTC. Its protein product is CASSPRGAGGPRQQFF.

The chain is built from TRBV14 and TRBJ1-2; a possible D gene is TRBD1 (6 bases). Trimming cost V 4 bases and J 4 bases, with 16 bases left between them. The CDR3 has 15 residues. Germline lookup yields CDR1 SGHDN and CDR2 FVKESK. In nucleotides, the CDR3 is TGTGCCAGCAGCCGGACAGTAAATCCTCTCTATGGCTACACCTTC. Its protein is CASSRTVNPLYGYTF.

The rearrangement uses TRBV12-3 or TRBV12-4 and TRBJ2-7; no definite D call. Trimming left V 3 bases short and J 1 base short, with 7 bases between. CDR3 length equals 13 residues. The DNA for the CDR3 is TGTGCCAGCAGTTTGGGCGAATCCTACGAGCAGTACTTC. It is translated as CASSLGESYEQYF.

The chain employs TRBV3-1 and TRBJ2-3; D might be TRBD1 (5 bases). Germline CDR1 LGHDT, CDR2 YNNKEL (reference sequence). CDR3 size: 15 residues. V lost 4 bases to trimming and J lost 4 bases, with 15 bases between them. The CDR3 here is CASSPVSTRADTQYF. CDR3 DNA sequence: TGTGCCAGCAGCCCTGTCTCAACCAGGGCAGATACGCAGTATTTT.

V usage is TRBV4-2 and J usage is TRBJ2-5; D possibly corresponds to TRBD1 (5 bases). The CDR3 runs 14 residues. CDR1 and CDR2 from the germline V gene are LGHNA and YNFKEQ. Trimming cost V 1 base and J 5 bases, with 11 bases left between them. The chain's CDR3 is CASSQVPGQETQYF. CDR3 DNA sequence: TGTGCCAGCAGCCAAGTCCCAGGGCAGGAGACCCAGTACTTC.

The V and J genes are TRBV11-2 and TRBJ1-2; 9 bases map to TRBD1. The CDR3 sequence is 15 residues long. Germline V gives CDR1 SGHAT, CDR2 FQNNGV. The V segment lost 5 bases and the J segment 8 bases; nucleotides outside the gene matches: 12. The CDR3 nucleotides are TGTGCCAGCAGCCCCGGGACAGGGCTCAATCACGGCTACACCTTC. Translating it yields CASSPGTGLNHGYTF.

This chain joins TRBV7-8 and TRBJ1-1, with unresolved D. There are 14 residues in the CDR3. The V end lost 8 bases, the J end lost 4 bases, and 17 bases lay between the germline ends. Germline CDR1 is SGHVS and CDR2 is FQNEAQ. The CDR3 is CASLPEYLITEAFF. The CDR3, as DNA: TGTGCCAGCCTGCCGGAATATCTCATCACTGAAGCTTTCTTT.

The sample holds many counts of this clonotype. The chain has TRBV6-5 and TRBJ2-2; the D gene is possibly TRBD2 (5 bases). From germline, CDR1 is MNHEY and CDR2 SVGAGI. Trimming cost V 6 bases and J 0 bases, with 8 bases left between them. There are 14 residues in the CDR3. CDR3 DNA sequence: TGTGCCAGCAGCTTACTAGCGAACACCGGGGAGCTGTTTTTT. Translation: CASSLLANTGELFF.

This clonotype was detected only a few times. This chain uses TRBV29-1 with TRBJ2-3; D uncertain. Trimming stripped 1 base from V and 1 base from J, with 6 bases between. This CDR3 region has 13 residues. Germline V CDR1 and CDR2: SQVTM, ANQGSEA. CDR3 protein: CSVEGSRTDTQYF. As DNA, the CDR3 is TGCAGCGTTGAAGGGTCCCGCACAGATACGCAGTATTTT.

The genes are TRBV7-9 and TRBJ1-1, with no clear D. The CDR3 consists of 14 residues. Trimming shortened V by 1 base and J by 3 bases, and 9 bases separated the two germline ends. CDR1 and CDR2 from the germline V gene are SEHNR and FQNEAQ (reference sequence). CDR3 in DNA: TGTGCCAGCAGCTTAGATAGGCGGGACACTGAAGCTTTCTTT. Amino acid sequence: CASSLDRRDTEAFF. The full variable domain, rest sourced from reference TRBV7-9 and TRBJ1-1, is DTGVSQNPRHKITKRGQNVTFRCDPISEHNRLYWYRQTLGQGPEFLTYFQNEAQLEKSRLLSDRFSAERPKGSFSTLEIQRTEQGDSAMYLCASSLDRRDTEAFFGQGTRLTVV.

V and J are TRBV20-1 and TRBJ2-4, with 8 bases fitting TRBD2. This CDR3 has 12 residues. V lost 6 bases and J lost 8; bases outside the gene matches: 6. Germline V CDR1 and CDR2: DFQATT, SNEGSKA (reference sequence). CDR3 sequence: CSAKRERDIQYF. The DNA for the CDR3 is TGCAGTGCAAAGCGGGAGCGGGACATTCAGTACTTC.